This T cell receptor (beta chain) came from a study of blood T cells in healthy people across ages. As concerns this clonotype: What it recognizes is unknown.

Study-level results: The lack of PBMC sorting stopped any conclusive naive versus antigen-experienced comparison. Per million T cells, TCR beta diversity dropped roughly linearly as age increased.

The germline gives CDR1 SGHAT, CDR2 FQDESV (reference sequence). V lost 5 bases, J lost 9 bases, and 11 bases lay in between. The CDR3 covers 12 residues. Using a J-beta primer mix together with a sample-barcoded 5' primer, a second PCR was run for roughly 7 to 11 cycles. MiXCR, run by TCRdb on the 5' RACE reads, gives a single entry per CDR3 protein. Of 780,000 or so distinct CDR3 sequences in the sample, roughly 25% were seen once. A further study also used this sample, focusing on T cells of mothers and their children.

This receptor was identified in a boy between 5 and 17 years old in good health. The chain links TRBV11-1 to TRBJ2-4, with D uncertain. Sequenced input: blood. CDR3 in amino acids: CASSLDEAIQYF. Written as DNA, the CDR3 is TGTGCCAGCAGCCTCGATGAGGCCATTCAGTACTTC. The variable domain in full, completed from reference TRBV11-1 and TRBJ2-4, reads EAEVAQSPRYKITEKSQAVAFWCDPISGHATLYWYRQILGQGPELLVQFQDESVVDDSQLPKDRFSAERLKGVDSTLKIQPAELGDSAMYLCASSLDEAIQYFGAGTRLSVL.